This T cell receptor beta chain was retrieved from a study of T cell responses to AZD1222 COVID-19 vaccine. Findings of the study overall: Spike-specific TCR breadth and depth were elevated following two AZD1222 doses. Clonal diversity may have been underestimated in mostly white British donors. Among spike-specific TCRs, nearly half reportedly target unmutated variant regions. Scientists sampled the repertoires only once the peak T cell response had passed.

Points on this clone: Antigen specificity is unknown.

The repertoire was sequenced with immunoSEQ multiplex PCR; TCRdb's copy has only in-frame clones and lacks some. The table shows 110,000 to 150,000 clones, with approximately 90% occurring only once. This CDR3 has 15 amino acids. CDR1 is MDHEN and CDR2 is SYDVKM in the germline V gene. Trimming stripped 4 bases from V and 8 bases from J, with 20 bases between. Sequences were derived from peripheral blood, sampled on day 0 of AZD1222 vaccination. The rearrangement links TRBV28 to TRBJ1-2; D is perhaps TRBD1 (5 bases). The TCR was taken from an adult in good health. This CDR3 reads CASSSAYLVGGGYTF. The CDR3 coding sequence is TGTGCCAGCAGTTCCGCCTACTTAGTTGGGGGGGGCTACACCTTC.